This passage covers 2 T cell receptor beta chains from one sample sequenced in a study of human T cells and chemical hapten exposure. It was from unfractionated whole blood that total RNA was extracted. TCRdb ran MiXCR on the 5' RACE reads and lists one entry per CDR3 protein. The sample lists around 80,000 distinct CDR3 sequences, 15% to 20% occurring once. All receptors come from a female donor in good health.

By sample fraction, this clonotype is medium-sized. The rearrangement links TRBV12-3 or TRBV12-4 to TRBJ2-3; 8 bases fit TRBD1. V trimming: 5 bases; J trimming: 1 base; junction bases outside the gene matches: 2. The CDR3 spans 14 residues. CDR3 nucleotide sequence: TGTGCCAGCAGTCCGGGACAGGGCACAGATACGCAGTATTTT. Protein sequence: CASSPGQGTDTQYF.

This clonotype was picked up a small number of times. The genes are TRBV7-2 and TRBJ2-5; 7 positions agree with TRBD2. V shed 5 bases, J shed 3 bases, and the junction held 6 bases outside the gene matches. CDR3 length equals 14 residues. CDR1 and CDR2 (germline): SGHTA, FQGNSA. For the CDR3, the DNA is TGTGCCAGCAGCCCCTCGGGACTAAAAGAGACCCAGTACTTC. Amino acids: CASSPSGLKETQYF.